This section outlines one T cell receptor beta chain sequence together with its context. The antigen is unknown. The identical CDR3 is also encoded by other nucleotide sequences in the sample. This sample was taken from a study of beta chain features in type 1 diabetes. Overall study results and limits: TCRB CDR3 length was moderately but significantly reduced in all four CD4+ subsets of Type 1 diabetes patients. Amplification by PCR could prefer shorter templates, with the same effect in patients and controls.

Reverse transcription of all isolated RNA meant that expressed TCRB transcripts were sequenced. Clones were read by immunoSEQ multiplex PCR, and TCRdb kept only the in-frame ones, dropping some. This table holds around 180,000 clones, around 7.9% found once. The V end was cut by 0 bases, the J end by 5 bases, with 13 bases between. Germline CDR1 is LGHNA and CDR2 is YSLEER. The CDR3 length is 15 residues. This TCR came from a man between 18 and 29 years old with type 1 diabetes. This chain uses TRBV4-3 with TRBJ2-5; TRBD2 is a possible D gene (6 bases). Sample: central memory CD4+ T cells from blood. The CDR3 loop reads CASSQDPRGSETQYF. CDR3 sequence (DNA): TGCGCCAGCAGCCAAGATCCACGGGGGTCTGAGACCCAGTACTTC.